Listed below are T cell receptor beta chains from one sample, sequenced in a study of cytomegalovirus exposure and HLA in healthy donors. Clones were read by immunoSEQ multiplex PCR, and TCRdb kept only the in-frame ones, dropping some. The sample gives about 95,000 clones, more than 65% of which show up once; under 10% is in the top ten. Sequencing was carried out using PBMCs. The receptors originated from a man in his sixties in good health and CMV-seronegative. CDR3s leave out the opening cysteine and the closing phenylalanine or tryptophan. The order of the fields is V gene, CDR3 protein.

TRBV23-1 | ASPPRTSGWWEQY
TRBV6-5 | ASSSPYNEQF
TRBV28 | ASSFSREGNQPQH
TRBV28 | AGNRGGDEKLF
TRBV28 | ASSLPVTGNQPQH
TRBV28 | ASRPWEGGGNQPQH
TRBV5-4 | ASSLKGGEETQY
TRBV7-9 | ASSSYSRPGQSYHEQY
TRBV30 | AWSAGEGRFDTEAF
TRBV6-5 | ASRAGQANTEAF
TRBV6-5 | ASSYSMVGVNEKLF
TRBV19 | ASSIYSRSYNEQF
TRBV5-1 | ASSLELLREQY
TRBV2 | ASSGTLNQPQH
TRBV19 | ASNRQGVPYGYT
TRBV28 | ASNGKASYEQY
TRBV28 | ASSLATSGQETQY
TRBV19 | ASSQQDLGNEQY
TRBV11-2 | ASSLTGTGSTGELF
TRBV28 | ASSFAGGYT
TRBV28 | ASSFSTGGSNQPQH
TRBV7-9 | ATNQGAQPMNTEAF
TRBV1 | TSSQPTKGFNQPQH
TRBV5-8 | ASPWRGQETQY
TRBV5-1 | ASRGDRITQY
TRBV25-1 | ASSEFLADGELF
TRBV5-4 | ASSSAPAQQGETQY
TRBV9 | ASSVAGGGSPLH
TRBV29-1 | SVSSGTGANVLT
TRBV11-2 | ASSLDRGELF
TRBV9 | ASSGTVPSGANVLT
TRBV7-9 | ASSLGQFYNEQF
TRBV5-1 | ASRGQIQETQY
TRBV6-6 | ASSYSLRGNTIY
TRBV6-5 | ASSLGGPGNTIY
TRBV14 | ASSQELAEETQY
TRBV7-6 | ASSLSAGFNEQF
TRBV16 | ASSLSGGETQY
TRBV15 | ATSRDRGGPGANVLT
TRBV7-9 | ASSEQGAGIQY
TRBV10-3 | AISDSSGANVLT
TRBV13 | ASSSPGLAGVNGELF
TRBV15 | ATSRRDLSTDTQY
TRBV19 | ASSRSNRNNEQF
TRBV2 | ASNLGLAGGPGETQY
TRBV5-1 | ASTTPWGGS
TRBV19 | ASSIGTGVETQY
TRBV28 | ASSDWTPQGTPLH
TRBV7-2 | ASNLGGLGTEAF
TRBV28 | ASISGYEQY